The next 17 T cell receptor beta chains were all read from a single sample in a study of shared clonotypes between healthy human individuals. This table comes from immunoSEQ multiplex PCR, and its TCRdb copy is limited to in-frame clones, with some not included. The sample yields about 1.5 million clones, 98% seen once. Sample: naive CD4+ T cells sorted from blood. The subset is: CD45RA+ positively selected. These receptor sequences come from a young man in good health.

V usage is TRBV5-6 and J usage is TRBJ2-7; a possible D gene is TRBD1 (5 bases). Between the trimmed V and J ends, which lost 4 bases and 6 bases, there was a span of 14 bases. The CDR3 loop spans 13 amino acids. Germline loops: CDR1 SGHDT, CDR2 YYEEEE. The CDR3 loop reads CASSATGLGEQYF. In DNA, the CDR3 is TGTGCCAGCAGCGCCACAGGATTAGGCGAGCAGTACTTC.

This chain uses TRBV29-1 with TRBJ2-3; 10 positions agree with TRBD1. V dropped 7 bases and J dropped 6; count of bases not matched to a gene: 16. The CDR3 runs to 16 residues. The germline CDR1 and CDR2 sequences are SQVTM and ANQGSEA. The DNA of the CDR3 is TGCAGCGCCCAACGGTGGTCGGGACAGGGGAAGGATACGCAGTATTTT. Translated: CSAQRWSGQGKDTQYF.

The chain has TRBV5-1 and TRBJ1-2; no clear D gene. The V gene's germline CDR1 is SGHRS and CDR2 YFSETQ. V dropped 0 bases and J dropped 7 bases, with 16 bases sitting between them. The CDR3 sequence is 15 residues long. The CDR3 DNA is TGCGCCAGCAGCTTGGCCCTGAACAAATTGGGTGGCTACACCTTC. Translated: CASSLALNKLGGYTF. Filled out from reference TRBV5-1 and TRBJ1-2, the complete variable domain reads KAGVTQTPRYLIKTRGQQVTLSCSPISGHRSVSWYQQTPGQGLQFLFEYFSETQRNKGNFPGRFSGRQFSNSRSEMNVSTLELGDSALYLCASSLALNKLGGYTFGSGTRLTVV.

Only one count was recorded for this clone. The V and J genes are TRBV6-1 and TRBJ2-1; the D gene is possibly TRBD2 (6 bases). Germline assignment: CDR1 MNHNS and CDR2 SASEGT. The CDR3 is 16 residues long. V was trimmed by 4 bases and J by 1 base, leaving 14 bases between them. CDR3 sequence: CASSAELASSYNEQFF. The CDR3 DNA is TGTGCCAGCAGTGCCGAACTAGCAAGTTCCTACAATGAGCAGTTCTTC.

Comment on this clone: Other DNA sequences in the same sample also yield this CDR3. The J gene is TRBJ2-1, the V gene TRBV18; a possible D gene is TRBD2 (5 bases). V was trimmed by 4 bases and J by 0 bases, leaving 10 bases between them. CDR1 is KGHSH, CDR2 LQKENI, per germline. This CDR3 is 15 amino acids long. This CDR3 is CASSLGLSSYNEQFF. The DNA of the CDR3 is TGTGCCAGCTCACTAGGACTGAGCTCCTACAATGAGCAGTTCTTC.

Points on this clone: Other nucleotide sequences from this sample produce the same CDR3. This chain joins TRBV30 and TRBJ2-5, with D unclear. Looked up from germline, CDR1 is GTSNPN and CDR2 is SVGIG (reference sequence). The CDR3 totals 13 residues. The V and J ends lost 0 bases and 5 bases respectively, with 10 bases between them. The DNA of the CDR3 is TGTGCCTGGAGTGTGCTTGCGAGGGAGACCCAGTACTTC. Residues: CAWSVLARETQYF. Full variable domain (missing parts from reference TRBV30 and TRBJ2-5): SQTIHQWPATLVQPVGSPLSLECTVEGTSNPNLYWYRQAAGRGLQLLFYSVGIGQISSEVPQNLSASRPQDRQFILSSKKLLLSDSGFYLCAWSVLARETQYFGPGTRLLVL.

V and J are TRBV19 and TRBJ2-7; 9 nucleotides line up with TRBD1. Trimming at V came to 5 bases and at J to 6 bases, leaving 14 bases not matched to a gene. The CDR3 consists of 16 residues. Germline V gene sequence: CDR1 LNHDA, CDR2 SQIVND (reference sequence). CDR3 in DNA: TGTGCCAGTAGTCCCACGGACAGGGGTATTCGGATCGAGCAGTACTTC. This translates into CASSPTDRGIRIEQYF.

For the CDR3, the DNA is TGTGCCAGCAGCAAACGGAAGGGGGGAGAGCAGTACTTC. This codes for CASSKRKGGEQYF. The chain joins TRBV14 to TRBJ2-7; D might be TRBD1 or TRBD2, each matching 6 bases. There are 13 residues in the CDR3. Trimming removed 5 bases from V and 7 bases from J, with 15 bases in between. Germline values: CDR1 SGHDN, CDR2 FVKESK.

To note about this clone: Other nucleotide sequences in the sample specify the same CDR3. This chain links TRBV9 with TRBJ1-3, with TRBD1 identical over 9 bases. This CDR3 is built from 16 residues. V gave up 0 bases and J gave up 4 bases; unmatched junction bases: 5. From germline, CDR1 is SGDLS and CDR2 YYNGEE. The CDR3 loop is CASSVATGTGGNTIYF. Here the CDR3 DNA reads TGTGCCAGCAGCGTAGCTACCGGGACAGGGGGAAACACCATATATTTT.

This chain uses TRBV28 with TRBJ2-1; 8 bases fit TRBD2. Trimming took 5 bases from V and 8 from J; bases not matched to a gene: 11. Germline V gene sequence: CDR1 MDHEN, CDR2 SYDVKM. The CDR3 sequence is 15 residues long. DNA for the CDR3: TGTGCCAGCAGTCCCTCGACTAGCGCGGCGGATGAGCAGTTCTTC. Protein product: CASSPSTSAADEQFF.

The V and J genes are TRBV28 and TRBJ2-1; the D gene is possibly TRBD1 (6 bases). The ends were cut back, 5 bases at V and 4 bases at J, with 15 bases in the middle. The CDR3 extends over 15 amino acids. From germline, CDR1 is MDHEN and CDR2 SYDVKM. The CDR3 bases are TGTGCCAGCAGTCCCCGGACAGTATTTTACAATGAGCAGTTCTTC. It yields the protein CASSPRTVFYNEQFF.

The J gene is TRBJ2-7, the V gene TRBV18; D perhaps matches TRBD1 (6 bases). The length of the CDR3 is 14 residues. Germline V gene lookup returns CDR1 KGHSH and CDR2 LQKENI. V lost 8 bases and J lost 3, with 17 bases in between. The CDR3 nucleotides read TGTGCCAGCCGGTCCGGCCAGGGGAGCTACGAGCAGTACTTC. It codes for CASRSGQGSYEQYF.

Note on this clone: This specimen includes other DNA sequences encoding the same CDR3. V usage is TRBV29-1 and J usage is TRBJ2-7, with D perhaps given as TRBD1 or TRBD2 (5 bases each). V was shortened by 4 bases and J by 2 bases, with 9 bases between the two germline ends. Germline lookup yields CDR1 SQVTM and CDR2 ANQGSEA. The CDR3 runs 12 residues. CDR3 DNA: TGCAGCGTTGTCCCGGGGCCCTACGAGCAGTACTTC. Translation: CSVVPGPYEQYF.

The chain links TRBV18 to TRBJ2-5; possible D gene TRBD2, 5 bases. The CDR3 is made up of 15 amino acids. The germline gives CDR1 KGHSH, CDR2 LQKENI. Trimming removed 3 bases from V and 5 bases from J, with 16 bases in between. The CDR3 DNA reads TGTGCCAGCTCACCTCCTTCTGTTAGCGTGGAGACCCAGTACTTC. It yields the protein CASSPPSVSVETQYF.

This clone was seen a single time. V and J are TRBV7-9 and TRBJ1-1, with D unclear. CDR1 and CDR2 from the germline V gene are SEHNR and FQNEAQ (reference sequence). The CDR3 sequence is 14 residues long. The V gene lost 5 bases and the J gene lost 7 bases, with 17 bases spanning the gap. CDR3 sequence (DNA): TGTGCCAGCAGCCACGGACCCTACGGAAATGAAGCTTTCTTT. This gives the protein CASSHGPYGNEAFF. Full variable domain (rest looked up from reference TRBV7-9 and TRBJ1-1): DTGVSQNPRHKITKRGQNVTFRCDPISEHNRLYWYRQTLGQGPEFLTYFQNEAQLEKSRLLSDRFSAERPKGSFSTLEIQRTEQGDSAMYLCASSHGPYGNEAFFGQGTRLTVV.

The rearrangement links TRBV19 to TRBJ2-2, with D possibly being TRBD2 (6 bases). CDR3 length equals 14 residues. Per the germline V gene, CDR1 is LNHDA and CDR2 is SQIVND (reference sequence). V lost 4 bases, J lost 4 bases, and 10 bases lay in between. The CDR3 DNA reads TGTGCCAGTAGTAGCCAGGGAGGCACCGGGGAGCTGTTTTTT. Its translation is CASSSQGGTGELFF.

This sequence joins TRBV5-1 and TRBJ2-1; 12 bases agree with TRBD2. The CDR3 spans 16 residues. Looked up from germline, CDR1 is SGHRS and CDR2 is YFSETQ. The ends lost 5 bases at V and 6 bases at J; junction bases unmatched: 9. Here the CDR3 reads CASRRTSGKTVNEQFF. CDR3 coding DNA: TGCGCCAGCAGAAGGACTAGCGGGAAAACGGTCAATGAGCAGTTCTTC.